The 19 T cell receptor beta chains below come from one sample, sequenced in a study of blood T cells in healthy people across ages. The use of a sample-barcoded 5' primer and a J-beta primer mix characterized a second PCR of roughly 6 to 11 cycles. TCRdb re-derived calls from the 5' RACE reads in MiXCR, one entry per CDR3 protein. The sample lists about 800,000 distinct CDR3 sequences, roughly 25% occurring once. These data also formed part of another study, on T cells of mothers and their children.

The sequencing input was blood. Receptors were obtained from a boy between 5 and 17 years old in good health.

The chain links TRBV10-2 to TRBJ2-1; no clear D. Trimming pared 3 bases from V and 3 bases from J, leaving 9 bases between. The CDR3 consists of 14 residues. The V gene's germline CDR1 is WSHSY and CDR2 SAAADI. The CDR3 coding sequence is TGCGCCAGCAGTGAAATACCAGGCTACAATGAGCAGTTCTTC. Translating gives CASSEIPGYNEQFF.

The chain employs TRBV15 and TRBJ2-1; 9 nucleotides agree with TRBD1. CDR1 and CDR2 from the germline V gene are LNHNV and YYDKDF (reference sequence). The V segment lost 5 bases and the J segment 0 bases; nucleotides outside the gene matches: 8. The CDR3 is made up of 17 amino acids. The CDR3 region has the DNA TGTGCCACCAGCGAGACAGGGGGTGGGAGCTCCTACAATGAGCAGTTCTTC. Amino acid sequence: CATSETGGGSSYNEQFF.

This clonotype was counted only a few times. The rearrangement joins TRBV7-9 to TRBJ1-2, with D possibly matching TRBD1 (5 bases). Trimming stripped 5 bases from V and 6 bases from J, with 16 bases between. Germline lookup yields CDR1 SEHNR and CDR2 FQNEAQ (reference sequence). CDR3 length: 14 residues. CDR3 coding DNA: TGTGCCAGCAGCCTCCCCGGGGGGTATGATGGCTACACCTTC. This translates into CASSLPGGYDGYTF.

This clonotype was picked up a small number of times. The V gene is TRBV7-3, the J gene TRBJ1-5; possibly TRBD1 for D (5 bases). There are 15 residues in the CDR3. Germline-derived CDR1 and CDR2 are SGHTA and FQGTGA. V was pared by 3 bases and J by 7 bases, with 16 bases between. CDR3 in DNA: TGTGCCAGCAGCTTTCCGGACGGGGGAAACCAGCCCCAGCATTTT. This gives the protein CASSFPDGGNQPQHF.

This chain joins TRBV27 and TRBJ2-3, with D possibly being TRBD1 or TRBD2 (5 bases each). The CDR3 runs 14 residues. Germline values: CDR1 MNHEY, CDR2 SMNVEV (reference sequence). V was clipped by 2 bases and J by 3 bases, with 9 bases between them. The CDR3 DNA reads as TGTGCCAGCAGTTTACCCAGGGAGACAGATACGCAGTATTTT. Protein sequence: CASSLPRETDTQYF.

Written as DNA, the CDR3 is TGTGCCACCAGCAGAGTCGGACTCTCAAGCTCCTACGAGCAGTACTTC. It is translated as CATSRVGLSSSYEQYF. This rearrangement joins TRBV15 to TRBJ2-7; D perhaps matches TRBD2 (5 bases). Trimming removed 1 base at V and 0 bases at J, with 13 bases between. Germline assignment: CDR1 LNHNV and CDR2 YYDKDF (reference sequence). The CDR3 length is 16 residues. Variable domain in full (rest from reference TRBV15 and TRBJ2-7): DAMVIQNPRYQVTQFGKPVTLSCSQTLNHNVMYWYQQKSSQAPKLLFHYYDKDFNNEADTPDNFQSRRPNTSFCFLDIRSPGLGDTAMYLCATSRVGLSSSYEQYFGPGTRLTVT.

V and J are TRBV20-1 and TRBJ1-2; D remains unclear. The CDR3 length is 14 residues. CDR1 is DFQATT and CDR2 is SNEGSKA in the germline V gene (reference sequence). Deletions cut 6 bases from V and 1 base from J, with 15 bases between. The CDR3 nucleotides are TGCAGTGCCCAAGGGTACAGCCTTAACTATGGCTACACCTTC. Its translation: CSAQGYSLNYGYTF.

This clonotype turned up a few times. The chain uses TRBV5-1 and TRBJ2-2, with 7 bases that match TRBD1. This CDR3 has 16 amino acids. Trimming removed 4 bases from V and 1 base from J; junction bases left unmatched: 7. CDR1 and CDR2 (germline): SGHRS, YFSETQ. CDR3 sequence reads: CASSTSGTVNTGELFF. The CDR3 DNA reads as TGCGCCAGCAGCACTTCCGGGACAGTGAACACCGGGGAGCTGTTTTTT.

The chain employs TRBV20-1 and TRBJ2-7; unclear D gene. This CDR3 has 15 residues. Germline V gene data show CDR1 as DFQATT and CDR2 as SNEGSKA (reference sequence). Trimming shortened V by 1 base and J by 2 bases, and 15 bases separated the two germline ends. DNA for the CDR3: TGCAGTGCTAGAGGGCCAGCCCTAGGGCCCTACGAGCAGTACTTC. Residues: CSARGPALGPYEQYF.

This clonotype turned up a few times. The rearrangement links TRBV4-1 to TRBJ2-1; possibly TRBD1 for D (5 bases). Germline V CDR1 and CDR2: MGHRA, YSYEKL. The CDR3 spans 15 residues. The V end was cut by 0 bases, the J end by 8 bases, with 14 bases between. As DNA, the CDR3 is TGCGCCAGCAGCCAAGAGGGGCGCGGTCCAGATGAGCAGTTCTTC. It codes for CASSQEGRGPDEQFF.

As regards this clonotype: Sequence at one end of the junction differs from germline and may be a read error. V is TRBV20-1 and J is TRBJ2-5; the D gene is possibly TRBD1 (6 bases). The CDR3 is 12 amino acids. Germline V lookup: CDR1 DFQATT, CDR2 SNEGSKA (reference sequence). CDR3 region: CSVQGRYETQCF. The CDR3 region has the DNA TGCAGTGTACAGGGCCGCTATGAGACCCAGTGCTTC.

The CDR3 region has the DNA TGTGCCAGCAGTCCTACTAGCGGGGGGCTAAATGAGCAGTTCTTC. It encodes CASSPTSGGLNEQFF. V usage is TRBV2 and J usage is TRBJ2-5; 12 bases match TRBD2. The J call is in doubt because the DNA end fits TRBJ2-1 better. CDR1 is SNHLY, CDR2 FYNNEI, per germline. CDR3 length: 15 residues.

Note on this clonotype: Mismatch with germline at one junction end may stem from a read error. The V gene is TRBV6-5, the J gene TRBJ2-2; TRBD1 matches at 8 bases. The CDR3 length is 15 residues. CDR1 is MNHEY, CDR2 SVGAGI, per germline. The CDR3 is CAGSSGTGDTGELFF. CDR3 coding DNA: TGTGCCGGCAGTTCCGGGACAGGAGACACCGGGGAGCTGTTTTTT.

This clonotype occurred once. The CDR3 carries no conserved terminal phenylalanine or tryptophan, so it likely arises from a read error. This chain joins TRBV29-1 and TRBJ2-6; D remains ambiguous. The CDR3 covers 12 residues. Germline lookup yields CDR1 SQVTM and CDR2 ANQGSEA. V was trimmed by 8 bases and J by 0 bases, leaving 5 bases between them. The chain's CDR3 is CSSISGANVLTS. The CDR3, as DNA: TGCAGCTCCATCTCTGGGGCCAACGTCCTGACTTCC.

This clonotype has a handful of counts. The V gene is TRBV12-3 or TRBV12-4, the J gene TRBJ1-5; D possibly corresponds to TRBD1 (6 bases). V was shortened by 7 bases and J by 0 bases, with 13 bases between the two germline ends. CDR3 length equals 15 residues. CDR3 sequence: CASTAGQYSNQPQHF. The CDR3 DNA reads TGTGCCAGCACCGCCGGACAGTATAGCAATCAGCCCCAGCATTTT.

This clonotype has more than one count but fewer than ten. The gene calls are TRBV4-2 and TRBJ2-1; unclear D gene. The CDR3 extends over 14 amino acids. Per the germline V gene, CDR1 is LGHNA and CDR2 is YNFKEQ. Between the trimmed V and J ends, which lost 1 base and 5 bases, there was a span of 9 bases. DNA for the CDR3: TGTGCCAGCAGCCAAGTAAAGAGCGACAATGAGCAGTTCTTC. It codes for CASSQVKSDNEQFF.

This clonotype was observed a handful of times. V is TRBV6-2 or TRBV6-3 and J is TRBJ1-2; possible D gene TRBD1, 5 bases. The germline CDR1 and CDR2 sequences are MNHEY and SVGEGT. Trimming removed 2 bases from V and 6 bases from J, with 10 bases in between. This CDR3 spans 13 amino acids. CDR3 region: CASSYPDTNGYTF. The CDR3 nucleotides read TGTGCCAGCAGTTACCCGGACACTAATGGCTACACCTTC.

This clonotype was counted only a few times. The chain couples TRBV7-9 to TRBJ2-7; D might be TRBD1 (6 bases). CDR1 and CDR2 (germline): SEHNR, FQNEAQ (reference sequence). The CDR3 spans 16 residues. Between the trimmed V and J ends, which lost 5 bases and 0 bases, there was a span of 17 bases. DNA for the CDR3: TGTGCCAGCAGCGGTCCGTTGGACAGTACCTCCTACGAGCAGTACTTC. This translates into CASSGPLDSTSYEQYF. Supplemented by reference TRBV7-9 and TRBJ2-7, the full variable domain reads DTGVSQNPRHKITKRGQNVTFRCDPISEHNRLYWYRQTLGQGPEFLTYFQNEAQLEKSRLLSDRFSAERPKGSFSTLEIQRTEQGDSAMYLCASSGPLDSTSYEQYFGPGTRLTVT.

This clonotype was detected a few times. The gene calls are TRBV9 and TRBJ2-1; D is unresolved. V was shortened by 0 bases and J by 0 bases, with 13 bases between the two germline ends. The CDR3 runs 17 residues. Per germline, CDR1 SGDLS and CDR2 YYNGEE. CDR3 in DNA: TGTGCCAGCAGCGTAGGTTTTGGCGTTAGCTCCTACAATGAGCAGTTCTTC. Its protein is CASSVGFGVSSYNEQFF.